The 8 T cell receptor beta chains below come from one sample, sequenced in a study of graft-versus-host responses after intestinal transplantation. What these receptors recognize is not known. TCRdb keeps only in-frame clones here, not all; method: immunoSEQ multiplex PCR. The sample holds around 110,000 clones, over 80% seen once. The sequences come from unstimulated CD4+ T cells sorted from spleen or lymph node cells, collected before transplant. The receptors were gathered from a human donor who was the organ donor for an intestinal transplant.

The rearrangement uses TRBV7-2 and TRBJ1-1; tentative D call: TRBD1 (5 bases). CDR3 length equals 16 residues. Germline CDR1 reads SGHTA; CDR2 reads FQGNSA. Trimming took 5 bases from V and 6 from J, leaving 22 bases between them. The CDR3 spells CASSARSRGRVSEAFF. The DNA of the CDR3 is TGTGCCAGCAGCGCGAGGTCTAGGGGCAGGGTGTCTGAAGCTTTCTTT. The variable domain in full, completed from reference TRBV7-2 and TRBJ1-1, reads GAGVSQSPSNKVTEKGKDVELRCDPISGHTALYWYRQSLGQGLEFLIYFQGNSAPDKSGLPSDRFSAERTGGSVSTLTIQRTQQEDSAVYLCASSARSRGRVSEAFFGQGTRLTVV.

This chain uses TRBV6-6 with TRBJ1-5; D is undetermined. The CDR3 consists of 14 residues. V lost 6 bases to trimming and J lost 1 base, with 10 bases between them. From germline, CDR1 is MNHNY and CDR2 SVGAGI (reference sequence). The CDR3 DNA reads TGTGCCAGCAGGAGCCCAGAGAGCAATCAGCCCCAGCATTTT. This sequence encodes CASRSPESNQPQHF.

This clone was observed once. This chain links TRBV6-5 with TRBJ2-5, with 7 nucleotides matching TRBD1. The CDR3 runs to 13 residues. Trimming took 8 bases from V and 1 from J; bases not matched to a gene: 4. Germline CDR1 is MNHEY and CDR2 is SVGAGI. CDR3 DNA sequence: TGTGCCAGCCGAGGGACAGCCCAAGAGACCCAGTACTTC. The encoded protein is CASRGTAQETQYF.

This clone came up once. The chain is built from TRBV6-1 and TRBJ2-7; no definite D call. Trimming shortened V by 6 bases and J by 3 bases, and 3 bases separated the two germline ends. Germline CDR1 and CDR2: MNHNS and SASEGT. The CDR3 consists of 10 residues. This CDR3 reads CASSDYEQYF. CDR3 bases: TGTGCCAGCAGCGACTACGAGCAGTACTTC.

This clone appeared a single time. The chain recombines TRBV10-3 with TRBJ1-2; D not certain. In germline, CDR1 is ENHRY, CDR2 SYGVKD. V was trimmed by 3 bases and J by 4 bases, leaving 6 bases between them. The CDR3 has 12 residues. Written as DNA, the CDR3 is TGTGCCATCAGTGAAACCTTCTATGGCTACACCTTC. Translating gives CAISETFYGYTF.

The chain couples TRBV4-3 to TRBJ1-2; D remains unclear. CDR1 is LGHNA, CDR2 YSLEER, per germline. CDR3 size: 14 residues. The V gene lost 0 bases and the J gene lost 4 bases, with 9 bases spanning the gap. Here the CDR3 reads CASSQEARTYGYTF. The CDR3 DNA reads TGCGCCAGCAGCCAAGAGGCCAGAACCTATGGCTACACCTTC.

The chain links TRBV7-9 to TRBJ1-5; D unresolved. CDR1 and CDR2 from the germline V gene are SEHNR and FQNEAQ (reference sequence). V gave up 2 bases and J gave up 0 bases, with 5 bases separating them. The CDR3 loop spans 14 amino acids. In DNA form, the CDR3 reads TGTGCCAGCAGCTTAAGTTATAGCAATCAGCCCCAGCATTTT. The encoded protein is CASSLSYSNQPQHF.

The chain uses TRBV5-8 and TRBJ2-5, with a tentative D call TRBD1 (6 bases). V was pared by 5 bases and J by 2 bases, with 16 bases between. In germline, CDR1 is SGHTS, CDR2 YDEGEE. The length of the CDR3 is 15 residues. CDR3 region: CASSTHRARQETQYF. The CDR3 DNA reads TGTGCCAGCAGTACGCACAGGGCTAGACAAGAGACCCAGTACTTC.